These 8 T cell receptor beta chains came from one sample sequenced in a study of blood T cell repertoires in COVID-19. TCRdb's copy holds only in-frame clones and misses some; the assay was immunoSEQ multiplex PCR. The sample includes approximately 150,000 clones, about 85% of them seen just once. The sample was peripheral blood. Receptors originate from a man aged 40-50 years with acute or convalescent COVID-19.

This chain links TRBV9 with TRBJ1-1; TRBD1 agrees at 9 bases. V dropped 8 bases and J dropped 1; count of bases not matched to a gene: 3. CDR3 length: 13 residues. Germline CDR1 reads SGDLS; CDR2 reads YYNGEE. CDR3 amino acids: CASSGQGNTEAFF. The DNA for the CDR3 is TGTGCCAGTTCGGGACAGGGGAACACTGAAGCTTTCTTT.

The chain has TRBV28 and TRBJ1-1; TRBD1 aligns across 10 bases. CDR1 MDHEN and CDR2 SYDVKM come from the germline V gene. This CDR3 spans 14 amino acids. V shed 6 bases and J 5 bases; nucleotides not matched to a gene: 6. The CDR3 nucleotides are TGTGCCAGCAGCCGGACAGGGGGAAATACTGAAGCTTTCTTT. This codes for CASSRTGGNTEAFF. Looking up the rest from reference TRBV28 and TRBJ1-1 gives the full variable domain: DVKVTQSSRYLVKRTGEKVFLECVQDMDHENMFWYRQDPGLGLRLIYFSYDVKMKEKGDIPEGYSVSREKKERFSLILESASTNQTSMYLCASSRTGGNTEAFFGQGTRLTVV.

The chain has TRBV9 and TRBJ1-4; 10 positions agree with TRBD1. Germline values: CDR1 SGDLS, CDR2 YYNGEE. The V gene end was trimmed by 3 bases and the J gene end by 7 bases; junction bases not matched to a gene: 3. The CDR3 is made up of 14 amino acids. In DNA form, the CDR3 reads TGTGCCAGCAGCGGACAGGGGGCGCCTGAAAAACTGTTTTTT. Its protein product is CASSGQGAPEKLFF.

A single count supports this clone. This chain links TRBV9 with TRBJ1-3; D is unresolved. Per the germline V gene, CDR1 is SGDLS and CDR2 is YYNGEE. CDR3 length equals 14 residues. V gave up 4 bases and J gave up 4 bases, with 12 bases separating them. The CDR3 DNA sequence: TGTGCCAGCAGCCCAGAGGGCAGGGGAAACACCATATATTTT. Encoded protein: CASSPEGRGNTIYF. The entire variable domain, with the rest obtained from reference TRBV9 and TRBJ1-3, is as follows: DSGVTQTPKHLITATGQRVTLRCSPRSGDLSVYWYQQSLDQGLQFLIQYYNGEERAKGNILERFSAQQFPDLHSELNLSSLELGDSALYFCASSPEGRGNTIYFGEGSWLTVV.

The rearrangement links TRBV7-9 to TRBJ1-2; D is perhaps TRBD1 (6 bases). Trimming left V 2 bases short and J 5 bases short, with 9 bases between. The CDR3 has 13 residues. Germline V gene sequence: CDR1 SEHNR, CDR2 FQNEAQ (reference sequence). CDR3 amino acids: CASSLIQGYGYTF. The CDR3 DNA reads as TGTGCCAGCAGCTTAATACAGGGTTATGGCTACACCTTC.

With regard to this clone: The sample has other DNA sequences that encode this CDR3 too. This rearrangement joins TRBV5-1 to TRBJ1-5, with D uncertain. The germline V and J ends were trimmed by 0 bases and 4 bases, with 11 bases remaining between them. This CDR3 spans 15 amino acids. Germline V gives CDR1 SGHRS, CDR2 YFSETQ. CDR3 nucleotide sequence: TGCGCCAGCAGCTTGGTACCAGGCAGTAATCAGCCCCAGCATTTT. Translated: CASSLVPGSNQPQHF.

The DNA of the CDR3 is TGTGCCAGCAGCGCCCTACCTGGAAACACCATATATTTT. This encodes CASSALPGNTIYF. V is TRBV9 and J is TRBJ1-3; D gene unclear. This CDR3 comprises 13 residues. The germline V gene has CDR1 SGDLS and CDR2 YYNGEE. Trimming stripped 3 bases from V and 2 bases from J, with 6 bases between.

CDR3 bases: TGTGCCAGCTCGCGTACCCACTCCCCATACGAGCAGTACTTC. This codes for CASSRTHSPYEQYF. V and J are TRBV27 and TRBJ2-7; no definite D call. CDR3 size: 14 residues. Germline V gene lookup returns CDR1 MNHEY and CDR2 SMNVEV (reference sequence). V was cut by 8 bases and J by 4 bases, with 18 bases left in between.